These 30 T cell receptor beta chains originate from one sample sequenced in a study of OX40 agonist ivuxolimab in advanced cancers. Libraries were prepared through the immunoSEQ multiplex PCR assay. TCRdb limited this immuneACCESS table to in-frame rearrangements with V and J called. A share of clones is missing; checked studies link under half to unresolved V genes, and the rest is unexplained. The sample table shows about 21,000 clones, and more than 70% are seen once. Jointly, the top ten make up about 16% of the sample. The source material was CD4+ or CD8+ T cells sorted from blood, sampled in a trial of the OX40 agonist ivuxolimab. These receptors came from an adult with an advanced solid tumor such as melanoma, head and neck, liver or kidney cancer.

The V and J genes are TRBV30 and TRBJ2-7; possible D gene TRBD1, 6 bases. The V gene's germline CDR1 is GTSNPN and CDR2 SVGIG (reference sequence). The V end was cut by 1 base, the J end by 6 bases, with 16 bases between. The CDR3 extends over 14 amino acids. The CDR3 sequence is CAWSDRAGTGEQYF. CDR3 DNA sequence: TGTGCCTGGAGTGACAGGGCAGGGACCGGCGAGCAGTACTTC.

The chain employs TRBV5-5 and TRBJ2-2; D possibly matches TRBD1 or TRBD2 (5 bases each). Trimming removed 4 bases from V and 4 bases from J, with 14 bases in between. Germline CDR1 reads SGHKS; CDR2 reads YYEKEE (reference sequence). The CDR3 totals 15 residues. This CDR3 reads CASSPGRTVTGELFF. CDR3 coding DNA: TGTGCCAGCAGCCCGGGACGGACCGTCACCGGGGAGCTGTTTTTT.

In DNA, the CDR3 is TGCGCCAGCAGCCCCGTGGGGGAATGGGGCTATGGCTACACCTTC. Translated: CASSPVGEWGYGYTF. The genes are TRBV5-1 and TRBJ1-2, with D possibly TRBD1 on 5 matching bases. With 4 bases removed from V and 4 bases from J, the gap between germline ends came to 17 bases. The germline gives CDR1 SGHRS, CDR2 YFSETQ. CDR3 length equals 15 residues.

This clone has more than one count but fewer than ten. The chain uses TRBV15 and TRBJ2-7; the D is unclear. The germline V and J ends were trimmed by 3 bases and 0 bases, with 12 bases remaining between them. The CDR3 is 15 residues long. Germline values: CDR1 LNHNV, CDR2 YYDKDF (reference sequence). This CDR3 reads CATSSLGTTSYEQYF. For the CDR3, the DNA is TGTGCCACCAGCAGCTTGGGTACAACCTCCTACGAGCAGTACTTC.

This rearrangement joins TRBV5-1 to TRBJ2-1; 7 bases fit TRBD1. The V and J ends lost 0 bases and 9 bases, in that order; junction bases with no gene match: 12. Germline assignment: CDR1 SGHRS and CDR2 YFSETQ. This CDR3 has 16 amino acids. CDR3 in DNA: TGCGCCAGCAGCTTGGAGCCGCTAGAGGGGGCCGGTGAGCAGTTCTTC. This gives the protein CASSLEPLEGAGEQFF.

V usage is TRBV9 and J usage is TRBJ2-3; the match to TRBD2 covers 7 bases. Germline CDR1 SGDLS, CDR2 YYNGEE. J was trimmed by 4 bases and V by 0 bases; bases with no gene match: 5. The CDR3 is 15 amino acids. Written as DNA, the CDR3 is TGTGCCAGCAGCGTAGGTAGACTAGCACCAGATACGCAGTATTTT. Translated: CASSVGRLAPDTQYF.

The chain links TRBV30 to TRBJ2-5, with TRBD1 matching over 9 bases. CDR1 GTSNPN and CDR2 SVGIG come from the germline V gene (reference sequence). The CDR3 totals 14 residues. V gave up 3 bases and J gave up 2 bases; unmatched junction bases: 4. The CDR3 here is CAWSPTGGQETQYF. CDR3 DNA sequence: TGTGCCTGGAGCCCGACAGGGGGACAAGAGACCCAGTACTTC.

The genes are TRBV27 and TRBJ2-5; TRBD2 matches at 7 bases. The CDR3 runs 16 residues. CDR1 and CDR2 (germline): MNHEY, SMNVEV (reference sequence). The V and J ends lost 4 bases and 5 bases, in that order; junction bases with no gene match: 13. The DNA of the CDR3 is TGTGCCAGCAGTTCCTCGCCCGGACTAGGAATGGAGACCCAGTACTTC. Translation gives CASSSSPGLGMETQYF.

The chain uses TRBV4-1 and TRBJ2-7; D remains ambiguous. The CDR3 is 14 amino acids. Trimming removed 1 base at V and 2 bases at J, with 9 bases between. The germline V gene encodes CDR1 MGHRA and CDR2 YSYEKL. CDR3 coding DNA: TGCGCCAGCAGCCAAGGCTCCGGAACCTACGAGCAGTACTTC. Its translation is CASSQGSGTYEQYF.

The V call is TRBV30, the J call TRBJ2-5; the D is unclear. The CDR3 runs 12 residues. Trimming took 1 base from V and 7 from J, leaving 10 bases between them. From germline, CDR1 is GTSNPN and CDR2 SVGIG (reference sequence). Here the CDR3 reads CAWSEDVGTQYF. The CDR3 nucleotides are TGTGCCTGGAGTGAGGATGTAGGGACCCAGTACTTC. Complete variable domain (other parts from reference TRBV30 and TRBJ2-5): SQTIHQWPATLVQPVGSPLSLECTVEGTSNPNLYWYRQAAGRGLQLLFYSVGIGQISSEVPQNLSASRPQDRQFILSSKKLLLSDSGFYLCAWSEDVGTQYFGPGTRLLVL.

This clone was found once. V gene TRBV6-1 combines with J gene TRBJ1-6, with TRBD1 matching 9 bases. After removal of 5 bases from V and 8 bases from J, the junction contained 4 bases not matched to a gene. Germline CDR1 MNHNS, CDR2 SASEGT. This CDR3 is 14 amino acids long. The CDR3 coding sequence is TGTGCCAGCAGTCCACAGGGGGCTCATTCACCCCTCCACTTT. It is translated as CASSPQGAHSPLHF.

By sample fraction, this clone is medium-sized. J is TRBJ2-7 and V is TRBV7-9; 7 positions match TRBD2. Germline-derived CDR1 and CDR2 are SEHNR and FQNEAQ (reference sequence). V shed 5 bases, J shed 2 bases, and the junction held 9 bases outside the gene matches. The CDR3 totals 15 residues. The CDR3 sequence: CASSPPAGEPYEQYF. In nucleotides, the CDR3 is TGTGCCAGCAGCCCCCCGGCGGGGGAACCCTACGAGCAGTACTTC.

V and J are TRBV7-3 and TRBJ2-1, with D perhaps TRBD2 (6 bases). Per the germline V gene, CDR1 is SGHTA and CDR2 is FQGTGA. The V gene lost 2 bases and the J gene lost 8 bases, with 10 bases spanning the gap. The CDR3 extends over 13 amino acids. CDR3 DNA: TGTGCCAGCAGCTTAGGGGGGTTGGATGAGCAGTTCTTC. Its protein product is CASSLGGLDEQFF.

V and J are TRBV14 and TRBJ1-1, with 7 positions matching TRBD1. The germline V gene encodes CDR1 SGHDN and CDR2 FVKESK. The CDR3 contains 15 residues. V shed 2 bases and J 0 bases; nucleotides not matched to a gene: 3. The CDR3 coding sequence is TGTGCCAGCAGCCAATTACAGGGGTTGAACACTGAAGCTTTCTTT. Encoded protein: CASSQLQGLNTEAFF.

This chain uses TRBV4-3 with TRBJ1-2, with D unclear. CDR1 is LGHNA and CDR2 is YSLEER in the germline V gene. Trimming pared 0 bases from V and 8 bases from J, leaving 10 bases between. The CDR3 is 13 residues long. CDR3 loop: CASSQDGGRGYTF. The CDR3 bases are TGCGCCAGCAGCCAAGATGGAGGGAGGGGCTACACCTTC.

The chain uses TRBV11-2 and TRBJ2-7; D uncertain. V gave up 1 base and J gave up 5 bases, with 3 bases separating them. The CDR3 contains 11 residues. Germline V gene lookup returns CDR1 SGHAT and CDR2 FQNNGV. The CDR3 DNA sequence: TGTGCCAGCAGCTTAGGGAACGAGCAGTACTTC. It translates to CASSLGNEQYF.

The genes are TRBV19 and TRBJ2-7; 7 bases agree with TRBD1. With V trimmed by 1 base and J by 5 bases, 8 bases remained unmatched. The germline gives CDR1 LNHDA, CDR2 SQIVND (reference sequence). The CDR3 loop spans 15 amino acids. The CDR3 nucleotides are TGTGCCAGTAGTATAGGACCAGGGGGTAAGGACGAGCAGTACTTC. It codes for CASSIGPGGKDEQYF.

The chain combines TRBV6-1 with TRBJ1-2; D gene ambiguous. This CDR3 region has 14 residues. From germline, CDR1 is MNHNS and CDR2 SASEGT. Trimming removed 7 bases at V and 6 bases at J, with 18 bases between. CDR3 in DNA: TGTGCCAGCATCTCGAGACAATACACGGATGGCTACACCTTC. Amino acid sequence: CASISRQYTDGYTF.

The chain uses TRBV30 and TRBJ1-1; D is unresolved. Germline-derived CDR1 and CDR2 are GTSNPN and SVGIG (reference sequence). V shed 5 bases and J shed 2 bases, with 12 bases lying between them. The CDR3 sequence is 13 residues long. The CDR3: CAWGPGTNTEAFF. CDR3 nucleotides: TGTGCCTGGGGACCGGGCACCAACACTGAAGCTTTCTTT.

The V and J genes are TRBV27 and TRBJ1-6; D is ambiguous. The germline CDR1 and CDR2 sequences are MNHEY and SMNVEV (reference sequence). This CDR3 contains 14 residues. V was cut by 7 bases and J by 11 bases, with 18 bases left in between. The CDR3 nucleotides read TGTGCCAGCACTCCTGGTGGGGTCATGACACCCCTCCACTTT. Translating gives CASTPGGVMTPLHF.

The genes are TRBV6-1 and TRBJ2-2, with 9 bases lining up with TRBD2. The J segment lost 6 bases and the V segment lost 4 bases, leaving 6 bases of the junction unmatched. This CDR3 spans 15 amino acids. Germline assignment: CDR1 MNHNS and CDR2 SASEGT. The CDR3 protein is CASSGAGGEPGELFF. CDR3 sequence (DNA): TGTGCCAGCAGTGGAGCGGGGGGAGAGCCCGGGGAGCTGTTTTTT.

The CDR3 protein is CASSEPGIGGYGYTF. The CDR3 DNA is TGCGCCAGCAGTGAGCCGGGGATTGGCGGCTATGGCTACACCTTC. V usage is TRBV10-2 and J usage is TRBJ1-2; D is uncertain. The CDR3 has 15 residues. V lost 2 bases to trimming and J lost 4 bases, with 14 bases between them. Germline loops: CDR1 WSHSY, CDR2 SAAADI.

The J gene is TRBJ1-1, the V gene TRBV5-1, with no clear D. The CDR3 contains 12 residues. V was trimmed by 3 bases and J by 1 base, leaving 4 bases between them. Germline V gene lookup returns CDR1 SGHRS and CDR2 YFSETQ. The CDR3 coding sequence is TGCGCCAGCAGCTGGGAGAACACTGAAGCTTTCTTT. Encoded protein: CASSWENTEAFF.

The chain uses TRBV27 and TRBJ1-2; the D gene is possibly TRBD1 (6 bases). Deletions cut 5 bases from V and 7 bases from J, with 14 bases between. Germline CDR1 reads MNHEY; CDR2 reads SMNVEV (reference sequence). The CDR3 consists of 13 residues. The CDR3 sequence: CASSGGRALGYTF. CDR3 sequence (DNA): TGTGCCAGCAGTGGGGGCAGGGCCCTTGGCTACACCTTC.

V and J are TRBV5-6 and TRBJ2-1, with TRBD1 as a possible D gene (5 bases). V lost 6 bases to trimming and J lost 0 bases, with 7 bases between them. This CDR3 has 13 residues. Germline V lookup: CDR1 SGHDT, CDR2 YYEEEE. The CDR3 protein is CASKQGSYNEQFF. The CDR3, as DNA: TGTGCCAGCAAGCAGGGCTCCTACAATGAGCAGTTCTTC.

This rearrangement joins TRBV28 to TRBJ1-6; TRBD1 agrees at 7 bases. The V gene's germline CDR1 is MDHEN and CDR2 SYDVKM. This CDR3 is built from 16 residues. The ends lost 5 bases at V and 0 bases at J; junction bases unmatched: 4. The CDR3 loop is CASSPQGSSYNSPLHF. In DNA, the CDR3 is TGTGCCAGCAGTCCACAGGGGAGCTCCTATAATTCACCCCTCCACTTT.

This clone came up once. The chain combines TRBV6-6 with TRBJ2-7; 8 nucleotides align to TRBD1. Trimming cost V 6 bases and J 1 base; bases outside gene matches: 5. The CDR3 has 14 amino acids. Looked up from germline, CDR1 is MNHNY and CDR2 is SVGAGI (reference sequence). DNA for the CDR3: TGTGCCAGCAGCCACTGGGACAGGTCCTACGAGCAGTACTTC. Translation gives CASSHWDRSYEQYF.

The chain joins TRBV13 to TRBJ2-3, with 7 positions matching TRBD2. There are 15 residues in the CDR3. V lost 0 bases, J lost 2 bases, and 2 bases stayed unmatched. The germline gives CDR1 PRHDT, CDR2 FYEKMQ (reference sequence). In nucleotides, the CDR3 is TGTGCCAGCAGCTTAGGCGCGGGGGTCACAGATACGCAGTATTTT. Translated: CASSLGAGVTDTQYF.

The V and J genes are TRBV4-1 and TRBJ2-3; weak D call: TRBD2 (7 bases). Germline V lookup: CDR1 MGHRA, CDR2 YSYEKL. The CDR3 spans 16 residues. V gave up 0 bases and J gave up 6 bases, with 16 bases separating them. The CDR3 spells CASSQDRGAGRDTQYF. As DNA, the CDR3 is TGCGCCAGCAGCCAAGATAGGGGGGCCGGGAGGGATACGCAGTATTTT.

V and J are TRBV7-9 and TRBJ2-7; possibly TRBD1 for D (6 bases). CDR3 length equals 15 residues. Deletions cut 4 bases from V and 3 bases from J, with 16 bases between. Per the germline V gene, CDR1 is SEHNR and CDR2 is FQNEAQ (reference sequence). The DNA for the CDR3 is TGTGCCAGCAGCTCCGACAGGTCACTGATCTACGAGCAGTACTTC. Amino acid sequence: CASSSDRSLIYEQYF.